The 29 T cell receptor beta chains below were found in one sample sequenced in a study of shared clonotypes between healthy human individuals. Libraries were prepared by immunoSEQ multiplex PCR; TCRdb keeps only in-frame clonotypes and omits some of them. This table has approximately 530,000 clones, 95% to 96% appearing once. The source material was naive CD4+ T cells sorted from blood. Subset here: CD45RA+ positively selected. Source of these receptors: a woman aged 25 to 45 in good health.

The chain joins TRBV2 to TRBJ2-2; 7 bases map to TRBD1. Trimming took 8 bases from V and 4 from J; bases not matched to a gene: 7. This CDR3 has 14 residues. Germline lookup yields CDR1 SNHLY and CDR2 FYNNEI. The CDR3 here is CASSFRGTTGELFF. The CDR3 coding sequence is TGTGCCAGCTCATTCAGGGGGACCACCGGGGAGCTGTTTTTT.

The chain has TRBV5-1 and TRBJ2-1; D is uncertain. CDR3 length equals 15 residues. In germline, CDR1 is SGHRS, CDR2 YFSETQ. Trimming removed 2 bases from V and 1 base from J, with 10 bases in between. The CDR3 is CASSFGLESYNEQFF. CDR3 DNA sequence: TGCGCCAGCAGCTTCGGGCTCGAGTCCTACAATGAGCAGTTCTTC.

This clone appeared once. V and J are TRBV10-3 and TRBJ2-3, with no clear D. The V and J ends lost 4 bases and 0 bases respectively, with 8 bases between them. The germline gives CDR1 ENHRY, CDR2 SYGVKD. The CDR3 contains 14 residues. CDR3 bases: TGTGCCATCAGTGCCCTTTCCAGCACAGATACGCAGTATTTT. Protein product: CAISALSSTDTQYF.

The CDR3 sequence is CASSDTPGPPLSGANVLTF. The CDR3 bases are TGCGCCAGCAGTGACACACCTGGCCCGCCCCTCTCTGGGGCCAACGTCCTGACTTTC. The chain carries TRBV10-2 and TRBJ2-6; no reliable D call. Trimming stripped 3 bases from V and 0 bases from J, with 18 bases between. This CDR3 has 19 amino acids. Germline V CDR1 and CDR2: WSHSY, SAAADI.

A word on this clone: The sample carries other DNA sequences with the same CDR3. CDR3 amino acids: CASSPSGTSHEQYF. CDR3 in DNA: TGTGCCAGCTCACCATCCGGGACTTCTCACGAGCAGTACTTC. The gene calls are TRBV18 and TRBJ2-7; maybe TRBD2 (6 bases). Trimming left V 2 bases short and J 5 bases short, with 13 bases between. Germline V gene data show CDR1 as KGHSH and CDR2 as LQKENI. The CDR3 extends over 14 amino acids.

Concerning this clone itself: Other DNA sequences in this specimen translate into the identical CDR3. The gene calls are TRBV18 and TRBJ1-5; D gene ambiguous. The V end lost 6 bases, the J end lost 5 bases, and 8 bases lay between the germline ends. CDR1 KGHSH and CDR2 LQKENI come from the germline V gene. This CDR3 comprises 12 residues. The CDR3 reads CASSPGDQPQHF. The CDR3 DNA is TGTGCCAGCTCCCCTGGTGATCAGCCCCAGCATTTT.

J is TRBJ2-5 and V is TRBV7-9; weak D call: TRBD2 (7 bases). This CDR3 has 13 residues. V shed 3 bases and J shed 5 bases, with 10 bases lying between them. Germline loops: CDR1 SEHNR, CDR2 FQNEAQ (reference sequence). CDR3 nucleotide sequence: TGTGCCAGCAGCTTGGGGAGGGGGGAGACCCAGTACTTC. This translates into CASSLGRGETQYF.

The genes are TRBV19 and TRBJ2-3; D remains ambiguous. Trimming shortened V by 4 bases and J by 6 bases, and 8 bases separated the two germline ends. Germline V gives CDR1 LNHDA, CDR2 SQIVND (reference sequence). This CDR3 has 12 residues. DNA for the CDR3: TGTGCCAGTAGTACGGGCCTGGATACGCAGTATTTT. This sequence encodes CASSTGLDTQYF.

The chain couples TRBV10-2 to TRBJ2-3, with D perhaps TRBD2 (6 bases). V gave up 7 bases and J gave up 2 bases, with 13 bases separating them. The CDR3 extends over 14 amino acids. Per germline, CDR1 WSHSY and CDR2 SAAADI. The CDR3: CASTRAGLTDTQYF. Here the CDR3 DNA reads TGCGCCAGCACTAGGGCGGGACTCACAGATACGCAGTATTTT.

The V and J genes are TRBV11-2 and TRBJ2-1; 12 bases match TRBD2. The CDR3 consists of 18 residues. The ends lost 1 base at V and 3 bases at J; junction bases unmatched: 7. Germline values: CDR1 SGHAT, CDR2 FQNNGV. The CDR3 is CASSLGNLAGGHYNEQFF. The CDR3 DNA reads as TGTGCCAGCAGCTTAGGCAACCTAGCGGGAGGGCACTACAATGAGCAGTTCTTC. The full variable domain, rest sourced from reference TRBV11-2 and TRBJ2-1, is EAGVAQSPRYKIIEKRQSVAFWCNPISGHATLYWYQQILGQGPKLLIQFQNNGVVDDSQLPKDRFSAERLKGVDSTLKIQPAKLEDSAVYLCASSLGNLAGGHYNEQFFGPGTRLTVL.

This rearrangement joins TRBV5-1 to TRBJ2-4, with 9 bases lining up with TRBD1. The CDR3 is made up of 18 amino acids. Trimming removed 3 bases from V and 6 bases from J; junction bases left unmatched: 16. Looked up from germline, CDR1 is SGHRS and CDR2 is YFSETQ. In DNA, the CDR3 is TGCGCCAGCAGCTCCTCCGGGACAGGGTTAGCGGTCGGAAACATTCAGTACTTC. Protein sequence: CASSSSGTGLAVGNIQYF.

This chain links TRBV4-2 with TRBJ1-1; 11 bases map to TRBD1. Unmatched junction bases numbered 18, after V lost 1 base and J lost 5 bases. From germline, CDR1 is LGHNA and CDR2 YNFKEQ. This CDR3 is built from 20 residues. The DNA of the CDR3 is TGTGCCAGCAGCCAAGGAGAGACGCGGACAGGGGGCCACCTAGCTACTGAAGCTTTCTTT. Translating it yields CASSQGETRTGGHLATEAFF.

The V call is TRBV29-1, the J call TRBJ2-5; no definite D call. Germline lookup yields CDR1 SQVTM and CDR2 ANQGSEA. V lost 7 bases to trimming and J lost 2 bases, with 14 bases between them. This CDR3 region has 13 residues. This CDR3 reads CSAEARTQETQYF. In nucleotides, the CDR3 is TGCAGCGCCGAGGCTCGGACGCAAGAGACCCAGTACTTC.

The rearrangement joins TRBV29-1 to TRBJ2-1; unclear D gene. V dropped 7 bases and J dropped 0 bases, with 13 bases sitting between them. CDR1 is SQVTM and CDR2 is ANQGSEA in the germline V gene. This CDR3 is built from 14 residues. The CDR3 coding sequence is TGCAGCGGGGCCAGTCCGAGCTCCTACAATGAGCAGTTCTTC. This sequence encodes CSGASPSSYNEQFF.

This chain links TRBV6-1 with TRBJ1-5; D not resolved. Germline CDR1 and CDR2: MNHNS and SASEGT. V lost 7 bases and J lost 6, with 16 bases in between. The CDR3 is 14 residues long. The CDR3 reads CASTSEILLQPQHF. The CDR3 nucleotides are TGTGCCAGCACCTCGGAAATACTCCTTCAGCCCCAGCATTTT.

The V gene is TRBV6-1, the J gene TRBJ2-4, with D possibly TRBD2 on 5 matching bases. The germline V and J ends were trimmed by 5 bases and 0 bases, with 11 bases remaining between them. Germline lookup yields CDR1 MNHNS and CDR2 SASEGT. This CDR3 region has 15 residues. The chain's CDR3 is CASSTAELAKNIQYF. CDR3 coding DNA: TGTGCCAGCAGTACAGCGGAGCTAGCCAAAAACATTCAGTACTTC.

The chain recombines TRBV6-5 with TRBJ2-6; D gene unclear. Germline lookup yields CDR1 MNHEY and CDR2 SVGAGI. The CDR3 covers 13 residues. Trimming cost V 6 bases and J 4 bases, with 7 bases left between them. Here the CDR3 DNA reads TGTGCCAGCAGGGATGGAGGGGCCAACGTCCTGACTTTC. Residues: CASRDGGANVLTF.

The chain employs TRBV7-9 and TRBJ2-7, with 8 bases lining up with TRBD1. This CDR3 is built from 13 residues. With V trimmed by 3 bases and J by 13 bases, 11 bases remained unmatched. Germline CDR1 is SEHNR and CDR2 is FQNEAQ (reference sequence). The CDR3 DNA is TGTGCCAGCAGCTTTCAAACAGGGGGGTTCGTTTACTTC. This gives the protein CASSFQTGGFVYF.

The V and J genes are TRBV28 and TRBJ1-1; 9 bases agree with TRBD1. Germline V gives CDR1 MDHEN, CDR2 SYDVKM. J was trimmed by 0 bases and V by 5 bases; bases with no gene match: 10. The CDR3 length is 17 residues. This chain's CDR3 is CASSERQGELVNTEAFF. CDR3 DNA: TGTGCCAGCAGTGAAAGACAGGGGGAATTAGTGAACACTGAAGCTTTCTTT.

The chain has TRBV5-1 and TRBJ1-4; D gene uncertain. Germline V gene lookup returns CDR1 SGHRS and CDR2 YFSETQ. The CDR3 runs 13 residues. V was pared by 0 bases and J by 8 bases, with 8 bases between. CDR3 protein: CASSLAGIEKLFF. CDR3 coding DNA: TGCGCCAGCAGCTTGGCAGGAATCGAAAAACTGTTTTTT.

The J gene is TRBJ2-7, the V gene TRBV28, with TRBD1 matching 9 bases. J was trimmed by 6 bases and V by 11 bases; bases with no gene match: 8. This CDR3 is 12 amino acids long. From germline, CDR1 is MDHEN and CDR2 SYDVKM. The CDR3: CASSGQGGEQYF. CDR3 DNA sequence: TGTGCCTCTTCGGGACAGGGTGGCGAGCAGTACTTC. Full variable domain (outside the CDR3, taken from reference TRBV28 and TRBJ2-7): DVKVTQSSRYLVKRTGEKVFLECVQDMDHENMFWYRQDPGLGLRLIYFSYDVKMKEKGDIPEGYSVSREKKERFSLILESASTNQTSMYLCASSGQGGEQYFGPGTRLTVT.

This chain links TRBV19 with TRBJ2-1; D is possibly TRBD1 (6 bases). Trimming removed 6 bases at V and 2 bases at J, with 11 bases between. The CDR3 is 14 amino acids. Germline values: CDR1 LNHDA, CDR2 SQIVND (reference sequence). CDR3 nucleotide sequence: TGTGCCAGTAGGGTGACAGGTACCTACAATGAGCAGTTCTTC. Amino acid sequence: CASRVTGTYNEQFF.

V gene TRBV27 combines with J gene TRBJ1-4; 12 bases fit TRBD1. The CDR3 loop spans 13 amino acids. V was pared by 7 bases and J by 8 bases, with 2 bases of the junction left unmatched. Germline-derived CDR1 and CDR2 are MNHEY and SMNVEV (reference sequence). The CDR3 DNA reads TGTGCCAGCAAGGGACAGGGGGCGGAAAAACTGTTTTTT. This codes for CASKGQGAEKLFF.

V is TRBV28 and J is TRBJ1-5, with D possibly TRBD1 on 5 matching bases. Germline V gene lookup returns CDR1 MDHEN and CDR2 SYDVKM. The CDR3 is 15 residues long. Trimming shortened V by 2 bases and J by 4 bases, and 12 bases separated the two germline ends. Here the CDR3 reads CASSLERGGNQPQHF. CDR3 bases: TGTGCCAGCAGTTTAGAAAGGGGAGGAAATCAGCCCCAGCATTTT.

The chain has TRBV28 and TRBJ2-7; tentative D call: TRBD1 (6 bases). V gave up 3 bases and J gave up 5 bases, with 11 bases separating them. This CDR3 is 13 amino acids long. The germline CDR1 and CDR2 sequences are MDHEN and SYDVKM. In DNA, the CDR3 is TGTGCCAGCAGTTTCTCCAGGGGCCACGAGCAGTACTTC. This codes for CASSFSRGHEQYF.

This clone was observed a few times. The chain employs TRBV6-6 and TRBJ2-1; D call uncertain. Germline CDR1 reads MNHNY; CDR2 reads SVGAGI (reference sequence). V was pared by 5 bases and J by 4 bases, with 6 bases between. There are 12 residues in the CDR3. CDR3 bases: TGTGCCAGCAGTGGGGTATACAATGAGCAGTTCTTC. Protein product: CASSGVYNEQFF.

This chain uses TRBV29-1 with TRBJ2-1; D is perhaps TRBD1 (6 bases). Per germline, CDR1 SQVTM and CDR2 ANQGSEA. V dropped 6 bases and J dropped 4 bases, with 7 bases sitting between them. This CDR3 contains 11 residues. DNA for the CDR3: TGCAGCGTGGACAGATACAATGAGCAGTTCTTC. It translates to CSVDRYNEQFF.

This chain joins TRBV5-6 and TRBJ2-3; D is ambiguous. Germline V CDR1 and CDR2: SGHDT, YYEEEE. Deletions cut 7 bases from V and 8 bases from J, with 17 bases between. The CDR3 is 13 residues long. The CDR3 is CASSGPRLGTQYF. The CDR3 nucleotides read TGTGCCAGCTCCGGGCCCCGATTGGGTACGCAGTATTTT.

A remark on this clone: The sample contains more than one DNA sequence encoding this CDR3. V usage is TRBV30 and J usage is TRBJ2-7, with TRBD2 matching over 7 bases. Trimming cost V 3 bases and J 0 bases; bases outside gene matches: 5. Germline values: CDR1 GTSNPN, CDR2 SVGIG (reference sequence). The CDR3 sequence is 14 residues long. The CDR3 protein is CAWSRGGSSYEQYF. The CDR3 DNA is TGTGCCTGGAGCCGTGGCGGGAGCTCCTACGAGCAGTACTTC.